Listed here is a single T cell receptor (beta chain). Its antigen is not known. These data belong to a study of cytomegalovirus exposure and HLA in healthy donors. The study's findings and limits: Donor immune exposure was known only as CMV serostatus. Highly shared sequence variants in one cluster were likely a sequencing artifact. Altogether, 150 to 200 TCR beta chains were recorded as cytomegalovirus-associated.

The CDR3 length is 14 residues. V dropped 6 bases and J dropped 6; count of bases not matched to a gene: 6. CDR1 is ENHRY and CDR2 is SYGVKD in the germline V gene. Healthy bone marrow donors made up the donors. Primers for the PCR totalled 60 Vbeta and 13 Jbeta. TCRdb's copy holds only in-frame clones and misses some; the assay was immunoSEQ multiplex PCR. The sample carries 90,000 to 140,000 clones, over 12% recorded once. The sequence derives from a female donor in good health and CMV-seronegative. V is TRBV10-3 and J is TRBJ1-5, with 9 bases matching TRBD1. The sequencing sample was made of PBMCs. The CDR3 DNA follows: TGTGCCATCAGCTGGGACAGGGAGACTCAGCCCCAGCATTTT. This gives the protein CAISWDRETQPQHF.